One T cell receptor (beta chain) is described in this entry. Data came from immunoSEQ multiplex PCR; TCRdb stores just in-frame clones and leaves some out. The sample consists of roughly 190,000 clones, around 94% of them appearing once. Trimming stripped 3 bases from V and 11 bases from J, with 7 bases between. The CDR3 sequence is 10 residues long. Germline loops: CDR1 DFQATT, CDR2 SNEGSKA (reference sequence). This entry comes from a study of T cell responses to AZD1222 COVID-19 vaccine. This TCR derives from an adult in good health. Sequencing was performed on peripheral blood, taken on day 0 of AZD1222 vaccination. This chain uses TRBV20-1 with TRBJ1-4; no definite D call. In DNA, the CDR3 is TGCAGTGCTAGTTTGGGTAAACTGTTTTTT. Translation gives CSASLGKLFF.